This entry features one TCR beta chain sequence. Its antigen remains unidentified. The sample originates from a study of blood T cells in healthy people across ages. Together with a sample-barcoded 5' primer, a J-beta primer mix was included in a second PCR lasting roughly 7 to 11 cycles. TCRdb processed the 5' RACE reads anew with MiXCR; each CDR3 protein has one entry. The sample consists of approximately 2,000,000 distinct CDR3 sequences, about two fifths of them appearing once. Study findings and constraints: More naive CD4+ cells and higher diversity marked long-lived donors relative to aged donors. Nothing was known about donor CMV status, and this possibly confounded expanded clonotype changes. PBMCs were not sorted, which prevented a conclusive comparison of naive versus antigen-experienced cells. The percentage of naive T cells correlated strongly with TCR beta diversity.

Trimming removed 0 bases at V and 0 bases at J, with 10 bases between. The CDR3 covers 16 residues. The V gene's germline CDR1 is SGHTA and CDR2 FQGTGA. The genes are TRBV7-3 and TRBJ2-3; D unclear. The clonotype was recovered from a human donor in good health. Material for sequencing was blood. CDR3 DNA: TGTGCCAGCAGCTTAACGCTCGGCGGCAGCACAGATACGCAGTATTTT. Protein product: CASSLTLGGSTDTQYF.